These T cell receptor beta chains were read from a single sample in a study of shared clonotypes between healthy human individuals. Measured with immunoSEQ multiplex PCR; TCRdb has only the in-frame clones, and not every one. The sample has about a million clones; more than 60% are singletons. The sequenced sample was memory CD4+ T cells sorted from blood. Source of these receptors: a man aged 18-30 years in good health. Each CDR3 is given with its conserved first and last residue. A D gene is named only where the DNA matches it firmly. A row's size may be missing; if present it is once, few, many or a size class.

d_call j_call clone_size v_call cdr3_length cdr3_nt cdr3_aa
. TRBJ2-7 . TRBV6-5 13 TGTGCCAGCAGTTCACAGGGTCCGTACGAGCAGTACTTC CASSSQGPYEQYF
. TRBJ1-3 . TRBV10-3 17 TGTGCCATCAGTGAGCCCCTGGGTACAGTATTTGGAAACACCATATATTTT CAISEPLGTVFGNTIYF
. TRBJ1-5 . TRBV6-1 11 TGTGCCAGCAGTGGGAATCAGCCCCAGCATTTT CASSGNQPQHF
. TRBJ1-6 . TRBV5-8 16 TGTGCCAGCAGCTTGGCCCCAGGGGACATAAATTCACCCCTCCACTTT CASSLAPGDINSPLHF
. TRBJ1-6 many TRBV19 15 TGTGCCAGTAGTACCGCGACAGGAGCAAATTCACCCCTCCACTTT CASSTATGANSPLHF
. TRBJ2-7 . TRBV18 17 TGTGCCAGCTCACCGACCTCGGGGGGTAGGGGGATGTACGAGCAGTACTTC CASSPTSGGRGMYEQYF
. TRBJ1-5 many TRBV19 15 TGTGCCAGTAGTTTACTAGACAGCTACAATCAGCCCCAGCATTTT CASSLLDSYNQPQHF
. TRBJ2-1 once TRBV4-3 14 TGCGCCAGCAGCCAATATACAGGTGACAATGAGCAGTTCTTC CASSQYTGDNEQFF
. TRBJ2-2 . TRBV5-4 15 TGTGCCAGCAGCTTAGCAGCACGAAGCACCGGGGAGCTGTTTTTT CASSLAARSTGELFF
. TRBJ2-7 . TRBV18 14 TGTGCCAGCTCACCACCGGGACTCTCCTACGAGCAGTACTTC CASSPPGLSYEQYF
. TRBJ2-3 . TRBV9 15 TGTGCCAGCAGCGTGAGTCATTACAGCACAGATACGCAGTATTTT CASSVSHYSTDTQYF
TRBD2 TRBJ2-7 . TRBV5-4 15 TGTGCCAGCAGCCCCGGGACTAGCAATTCCTACGAGCAGTACTTC CASSPGTSNSYEQYF
TRBD1 TRBJ1-2 . TRBV19 17 TGTGCCAGTAGTATAGAAGGCACAGGGGCGAACAACTATGGCTACACCTTC CASSIEGTGANNYGYTF
. TRBJ2-3 . TRBV5-6 16 TGTGCCAGCAGCTTAAGGTTAGCGGAGAACACAGATACGCAGTATTTT CASSLRLAENTDTQYF
TRBD1 TRBJ2-7 once TRBV4-1 15 TGCGCCAGCAGCCAAGGGGACAGTTCCCTCTACGAGCAGTACTTC CASSQGDSSLYEQYF
. TRBJ1-2 . TRBV28 15 TGTGCCAGCAGTTTAATTGGTACAGGGAACTATGGCTACACCTTC CASSLIGTGNYGYTF
. TRBJ1-2 few TRBV28 14 TGTGCCAGCAGTTTGGGGCTTGCTAACTATGGCTACACCTTC CASSLGLANYGYTF
TRBD1 TRBJ1-2 . TRBV18 15 TGTGCCAGCTCACCGGGACAGGGAGGTGCCTATGGCTACACCTTC CASSPGQGGAYGYTF
. TRBJ2-5 . TRBV9 13 TGTGCCAGCAGCCTTAGGGGGGCAGAGACCCAGTACTTC CASSLRGAETQYF
TRBD1 TRBJ1-6 . TRBV18 16 TGTGCCAGCTCACCAGGGACAGATTTCTATAATTCACCCCTCCACTTT CASSPGTDFYNSPLHF
. TRBJ1-2 . TRBV5-4 13 TGTGCCAGCAGCTTGGGATCTACGGGTGGCTACACCTTC CASSLGSTGGYTF
. TRBJ2-1 . TRBV5-4 12 TGTGCCAGCAGCTTGACAGGCGATGAGCAGTTCTTC CASSLTGDEQFF
. TRBJ1-1 few TRBV6-6 13 TGTGCCAGCAGTTACGGGGACAATGCTGAAGCTTTCTTT CASSYGDNAEAFF
. TRBJ1-5 . TRBV6-6 15 TGTGCCAGCACCAATAGGGGAATAAGGCATCAGCCCCAGCATTTT CASTNRGIRHQPQHF
. TRBJ2-6 . TRBV4-1 17 TGCGCCAGCAGCCAAGAGCAAATGGGGTCCGGGGCCAACGTCCTGACTTTC CASSQEQMGSGANVLTF
. TRBJ1-5 . TRBV6-1 13 TGTGCCAGCAGTCTACTTGACGGGGAGCCCCAGCATTTT CASSLLDGEPQHF
. TRBJ1-2 . TRBV27 15 TGTGCCAGCAGTTTATCCGGACAAGTTAACTATGGCTACACCTTC CASSLSGQVNYGYTF
TRBD2 TRBJ2-3 . TRBV12-5 15 TGTGCTAGTAGTGGACCGGGGGGGACCACAGATACGCAGTATTTT CASSGPGGTTDTQYF